These 4 T cell receptor beta chains originate from one sample sequenced in a study of blood T cell repertoires in COVID-19. Here immunoSEQ multiplex PCR was the method, and the copy in TCRdb shows in-frame clones only, minus some. The sample consists of a few hundred thousand clones, 90% of them appearing once. The sample comprised peripheral blood. The receptor set was obtained from a woman in her sixties or seventies with COVID-19, enrolled during active disease.

In this sample, this clone turned up once. CDR3 nucleotides: TGTGCCAGCTCACTCGGAGGACTAGCGCCCTACGAGCAGTACTTC. Its translation: CASSLGGLAPYEQYF. This chain connects TRBV18 to TRBJ2-7, with 9 bases aligning to TRBD2. This CDR3 has 15 amino acids. Germline V lookup: CDR1 KGHSH, CDR2 LQKENI. With V trimmed by 4 bases and J by 2 bases, 6 bases remained unmatched.

The gene calls are TRBV5-4 and TRBJ1-1; no firm D call. Germline V gives CDR1 SGHNT, CDR2 YYREEE (reference sequence). The CDR3 sequence is 15 residues long. The V end lost 4 bases, the J end lost 3 bases, and 16 bases lay between the germline ends. The CDR3 is CASSLPSREDTEAFF. The DNA of the CDR3 is TGTGCCAGCAGCCTGCCTTCGAGGGAGGACACTGAAGCTTTCTTT.

The chain couples TRBV6-6 to TRBJ2-7; TRBD1 aligns across 9 bases. Germline V gene data show CDR1 as MNHNY and CDR2 as SVGAGI (reference sequence). The CDR3 sequence is 14 residues long. V lost 4 bases to trimming and J lost 2 bases; unmatched junction nucleotides: 3. The CDR3 sequence: CASSSGTGTYEQYF. CDR3 DNA sequence: TGTGCCAGCAGTTCGGGGACAGGGACCTACGAGCAGTACTTC.

The V gene is TRBV7-2, the J gene TRBJ1-5, with TRBD1 matching over 9 bases. CDR1 is SGHTA, CDR2 FQGNSA, per germline. The CDR3 covers 15 residues. J gave up 2 bases and V 5 bases, and 4 bases lay outside the gene matches. This CDR3 is CASSTTGGGNQPQHF. The CDR3 bases are TGTGCCAGCAGCACAACAGGGGGCGGCAATCAGCCCCAGCATTTT.